The 23 T cell receptor beta chains below were found in one sample sequenced in a study of Graves' ophthalmopathy and Graves' hyperthyroidism. Investigators amplified TCR beta CDR3 regions from RNA transcripts. Second-round multiplex PCR came after first-round RT-PCR with HTBI primers. MiXCR, run by TCRdb on the multiplex PCR reads, gives a single entry per CDR3 protein. This sample has about 1.2 million distinct CDR3 sequences, with less than 45% found just once. The sequenced sample was peripheral blood or thyroid tissue (not recorded which). The receptors shown here come from an adult man with Graves' hyperthyroidism.

The sample holds many counts of this clonotype. This rearrangement joins TRBV2 to TRBJ2-5, with TRBD1 identical over 7 bases. Trimming took 9 bases from V and 5 from J; bases not matched to a gene: 6. The CDR3 runs 12 residues. Germline CDR1 SNHLY, CDR2 FYNNEI. The CDR3 DNA follows: TGTGCCAGTGTACAGGGGATGGAGACCCAGTACTTC. It specifies CASVQGMETQYF.

Regarding this clonotype: A read error may be the cause here, since a much bigger clone is one base away. CDR3 DNA: TGCGCCAGCAGTTATAACGGCATGAACACTGAAGCTTTCTTT. Its translation: CASSYNGMNTEAFF. The chain carries TRBV5-1 and TRBJ1-1; D not certain. CDR1 SGHRS and CDR2 YFSETQ come from the germline V gene. The CDR3 spans 14 residues. Trimming took off 5 bases at V and 0 bases at J, with 11 bases between the two ends.

This rearrangement joins TRBV5-6 to TRBJ2-7, with TRBD1 matching 8 bases. Germline V gene sequence: CDR1 SGHDT, CDR2 YYEEEE. The CDR3 has 14 residues. V lost 6 bases to trimming and J lost 0 bases; unmatched junction nucleotides: 5. CDR3: CASTRTGSSYEQYF. The CDR3 nucleotides are TGTGCCAGCACCCGGACAGGGAGCTCCTACGAGCAGTACTTC.

This clonotype was seen many times. This chain connects TRBV29-1 to TRBJ1-2; possible D gene TRBD1, 6 bases. V lost 1 base and J 7 bases, leaving 16 bases between the germline ends. Germline loops: CDR1 SQVTM, CDR2 ANQGSEA. The CDR3 spans 14 residues. The chain's CDR3 is CSVEGTADIPGYTF. The DNA of the CDR3 is TGCAGCGTTGAAGGGACAGCAGATATCCCTGGCTACACCTTC.

The chain's CDR3 is CAIHQTGELFF. The CDR3 nucleotides read TGTGCCATTCACCAAACCGGGGAGCTGTTTTTT. V gene TRBV10-3 combines with J gene TRBJ2-2; D is ambiguous. Germline loops: CDR1 ENHRY, CDR2 SYGVKD. This CDR3 has 11 amino acids. V lost 9 bases, J lost 5 bases, and 7 bases lay in between.

The CDR3 nucleotides are TGCAGCGTTTGTAGTAGCGGGAGGGCCAGAGAGACCCAGTACTTC. Residues: CSVCSSGRARETQYF. The chain links TRBV29-1 to TRBJ2-5, with TRBD2 matching over 11 bases. V dropped 5 bases and J dropped 4; count of bases not matched to a gene: 9. This CDR3 spans 15 amino acids. CDR1 and CDR2 from the germline V gene are SQVTM and ANQGSEA.

The chain carries TRBV19 and TRBJ2-7, with TRBD1 identical over 8 bases. CDR1 and CDR2 from the germline V gene are LNHDA and SQIVND (reference sequence). This CDR3 contains 12 residues. Trimming cost V 11 bases and J 4 bases; bases outside gene matches: 7. CDR3 DNA: TGTGCCTGCGGACAGGGAGGTTACGAGCAGTACTTC. Its translation: CACGQGGYEQYF.

The chain carries TRBV7-9 and TRBJ1-1; D is possibly TRBD1 (5 bases). V shed 6 bases and J shed 4 bases, with 9 bases lying between them. Germline loops: CDR1 SEHNR, CDR2 FQNEAQ (reference sequence). The CDR3 length is 12 residues. CDR3 amino acids: CASSSTATEAFF. The CDR3 region has the DNA TGTGCCAGCAGTTCGACAGCCACTGAAGCTTTCTTT.

This chain links TRBV15 with TRBJ1-2; TRBD1 might be the D (5 bases). The ends were cut back, 8 bases at V and 7 bases at J, with 17 bases in the middle. CDR1 and CDR2 (germline): LNHNV, YYDKDF (reference sequence). The CDR3 extends over 13 amino acids. DNA of the CDR3: TGTGCCACCTCATTTGGTCAGGGTTCTGGCTACACCTTC. Its protein product is CATSFGQGSGYTF.

The rearrangement uses TRBV24-1 and TRBJ2-1; 10 positions agree with TRBD2. Germline CDR1 is KGHDR and CDR2 is SFDVKD. CDR3 length: 18 amino acids. V lost 4 bases and J lost 0; bases outside the gene matches: 8. The chain's CDR3 is CATSDPNPSGSSYNEQFF. CDR3 coding DNA: TGTGCCACCAGTGACCCGAACCCTAGCGGGAGCTCCTACAATGAGCAGTTCTTC.

This clonotype was recorded a few times. The chain has TRBV28 and TRBJ1-3, with D possibly matching TRBD1 (5 bases). The CDR3 covers 14 residues. Germline CDR1 and CDR2: MDHEN and SYDVKM. V was trimmed by 6 bases and J by 2 bases, leaving 11 bases between them. CDR3 in DNA: TGTGCCAGCAGCTCCGGGGGTACTGGAAACACCATATATTTT. Its translation: CASSSGGTGNTIYF. The full variable domain, its missing parts supplied by reference TRBV28 and TRBJ1-3, is DVKVTQSSRYLVKRTGEKVFLECVQDMDHENMFWYRQDPGLGLRLIYFSYDVKMKEKGDIPEGYSVSREKKERFSLILESASTNQTSMYLCASSSGGTGNTIYFGEGSWLTVV.

The chain carries TRBV14 and TRBJ1-2; 8 nucleotides agree with TRBD1. Looked up from germline, CDR1 is SGHDN and CDR2 is FVKESK. Trimming at V came to 4 bases and at J to 8 bases, leaving 6 bases not matched to a gene. This CDR3 is built from 13 residues. CDR3 protein: CASSPGGLEGYTF. The CDR3 DNA sequence: TGTGCCAGCAGCCCAGGGGGCTTGGAGGGCTACACCTTC.

V is TRBV29-1 and J is TRBJ1-4; D uncertain. Per germline, CDR1 SQVTM and CDR2 ANQGSEA. V shed 0 bases and J shed 4 bases, with 12 bases lying between them. This CDR3 is 15 amino acids long. For the CDR3, the DNA is TGCAGCGTTGAAGATCGGGGTGAGGATAATGAAAAACTGTTTTTT. It encodes CSVEDRGEDNEKLFF.

The chain combines TRBV2 with TRBJ1-1; D not certain. This CDR3 has 14 residues. Germline V gene sequence: CDR1 SNHLY, CDR2 FYNNEI. V was cut by 7 bases and J by 0 bases, with 12 bases left in between. This CDR3 reads CASTLDGLNTEAFF. In nucleotides, the CDR3 is TGTGCCAGCACCCTTGACGGATTGAACACTGAAGCTTTCTTT.

This clonotype was found many times. The genes are TRBV29-1 and TRBJ2-5; D might be TRBD1 or TRBD2, each matching 5 bases. The CDR3 loop spans 12 amino acids. Germline V lookup: CDR1 SQVTM, CDR2 ANQGSEA. V lost 3 bases and J 5 bases, leaving 10 bases between the germline ends. CDR3 in amino acids: CSVDGGVETQYF. The CDR3 DNA follows: TGCAGCGTTGATGGGGGAGTGGAGACCCAGTACTTC.

There are many counts of this clonotype. In DNA, the CDR3 is TGTGCCACCGACCCGGGACACCGATACGGCGACGAGCAGTACTTC. Translation gives CATDPGHRYGDEQYF. This rearrangement joins TRBV19 to TRBJ2-7; D is possibly TRBD1 (6 bases). This CDR3 is built from 15 residues. Germline lookup yields CDR1 LNHDA and CDR2 SQIVND (reference sequence). The V and J ends lost 10 bases and 5 bases respectively, with 24 bases between them.

In its sample, this clonotype was seen a few times. The chain carries TRBV20-1 and TRBJ2-3, with 12 bases that match TRBD2. Trimming cost V 2 bases and J 6 bases; bases outside gene matches: 21. This CDR3 is built from 20 residues. Germline V gives CDR1 DFQATT, CDR2 SNEGSKA (reference sequence). In DNA form, the CDR3 reads TGCAGTGCTAGACCCGGAAGACTAGCGGGAGTTGCCGTGGACAAGGATACGCAGTATTTT. Encoded protein: CSARPGRLAGVAVDKDTQYF.

The chain combines TRBV7-2 with TRBJ1-2, with 9 bases fitting TRBD1. The V gene's germline CDR1 is SGHTA and CDR2 FQGNSA. The CDR3 has 13 amino acids. V lost 5 bases, J lost 3 bases, and 1 base stayed unmatched. CDR3 DNA sequence: TGTGCCAGCAGCAACAGGGGGCACTATGGCTACACCTTC. Its translation is CASSNRGHYGYTF.

This chain joins TRBV11-2 and TRBJ2-7, with TRBD1 as a possible D gene (5 bases). Trimming pared 0 bases from V and 6 bases from J, leaving 9 bases between. CDR1 and CDR2 (germline): SGHAT, FQNNGV. This CDR3 contains 13 residues. The DNA of the CDR3 is TGTGCCAGCAGCTTAGATCCGACAGCCGAGCAGTACTTC. It codes for CASSLDPTAEQYF.

As regards this clonotype: This may arise from a read error, as a much more abundant clone is one base away. V is TRBV2 and J is TRBJ2-2; 7 bases line up with TRBD1. The CDR3 is 13 amino acids. Germline CDR1 reads SNHLY; CDR2 reads FYNNEI. CDR3 in DNA: TGTACCAGCCCGGGACAGAGCACCGGGGAGCTGTTTTTT. Translating gives CTSPGQSTGELFF. Full variable domain (rest looked up from reference TRBV2 and TRBJ2-2): EPEVTQTPSHQVTQMGQEVILRCVPISNHLYFYWYRQILGQKVEFLVSFYNNEISEKSEIFDDQFSVERPDGSNFTLKIRSTKLEDSAMYFCTSPGQSTGELFFGEGSRLTVL.

This clonotype has at least ten counts. V is TRBV5-1 and J is TRBJ2-2; the D gene is possibly TRBD1 (5 bases). The CDR3 has 15 amino acids. Per germline, CDR1 SGHRS and CDR2 YFSETQ. V gave up 1 base and J gave up 1 base, with 8 bases separating them. The CDR3 DNA reads TGCGCCAGCAGCTTGCAGGGTCGGAACACCGGGGAGCTGTTTTTT. Its translation: CASSLQGRNTGELFF.

This clonotype was seen ten or more times. This chain connects TRBV7-8 to TRBJ1-1, with D maybe TRBD1 (6 bases). The CDR3 runs 13 residues. Germline CDR1 SGHVS, CDR2 FQNEAQ. Trimming removed 6 bases at V and 3 bases at J, with 11 bases between. The CDR3 loop is CASRQGLDTEAFF. As DNA, the CDR3 is TGTGCCAGCAGACAGGGTCTCGACACTGAAGCTTTCTTT.

This clonotype was seen ten or more times. The chain carries TRBV12-3 or TRBV12-4 and TRBJ1-2; possible D gene TRBD1, 5 bases. The CDR3 consists of 14 residues. The V end was cut by 6 bases, the J end by 3 bases, with 14 bases between. The CDR3 spells CASSPRGSYYGYTF. The CDR3 nucleotides are TGTGCCAGCAGCCCCCGGGGGAGTTACTATGGCTACACCTTC.